Included here is one TCR beta chain sequence, with context. This clonotype was detected many times. There is no known antigen for this receptor. No much larger clone exists at a distance of one base, and base qualities are not known. This sample was taken from a study of T-cell reconstitution after alpha-beta-depleted transplantation in children listed by TCRdb under 2016. For the study in its entirety: Using TCR repertoire profiling, the study quantitatively followed how T-cell immune reconstitution unfolded in children after TCRalphabeta/CD19-depleted allogeneic hematopoietic cell transplantation.

The label giving this sample's treatment or condition can be read as: allogeneic hematopoietic cell transplantation with graft depleted of TCRalphabeta T cells and CD19 B cells. The children who served as transplant recipients had been given grafts of TCRalphabeta/CD19-depleted allogeneic hematopoietic cells. Per the germline V gene, ENHRY is the CDR1 and SYGVKD is the CDR2. The V end gives up 3 bases and the J end 3 bases, leaving 2 bases in the junction not matched to a gene. Reading from cysteine to phenylalanine, the CDR3 counts 14 amino acids. The CDR3 DNA has 42 bases and is translated from base 1. General findings and caveats noted by the study authors: Over subsequent months, a decline in hyperexpanded clone frequencies was noted, and after one year, T-cell counts and TCRbeta diversity were mostly ascribed to newly produced T cells. Apparently early alphabetaT-cell count recovery about two months after transplant reportedly relied on only several hundred rapidly expanded clones derived from non-depleted graft cells. The high TCRbeta diversity at day 60 in some patients was ascribed to recipient T cells and intrathymic progenitors that had survived conditioning.

Library method: PCR. The instrument was an Illumina HiSeq 2500. Molecular barcoding was employed in the preparation of TCR libraries, with unique molecular identifiers being used to normalize TCRbeta repertoire quantification. TCRdb itself trimmed the public reads at Q25 with fastp, ran MiXCR and retained productive beta chains. Each entry merges the rows of one CDR3 protein and shows their most common DNA and genes. Across this sample there are 700,000 to 950,000 distinct CDR3 sequences, with approximately 15% seen only once. The ten most abundant clones make up around 5% of the sample. The clonotype comes from a male patient between 10 and 17 years old who had a stem cell transplant for acute lymphoblastic leukemia, so the T cells may come from the graft donor. The sequenced sample was PBMCs, mostly from graft donor cells, obtained 360 days after TCRalphabeta/CD19-depleted stem cell transplant. The sequence is built from TRBV10-3 and TRBJ2-5; 9 nucleotides in the junction match TRBD2. The CDR3 sequence is CAISDRLAEETQYF. The DNA is as follows: TGTGCCATCAGTGATAGACTAGCGGAAGAGACCCAGTACTTC.